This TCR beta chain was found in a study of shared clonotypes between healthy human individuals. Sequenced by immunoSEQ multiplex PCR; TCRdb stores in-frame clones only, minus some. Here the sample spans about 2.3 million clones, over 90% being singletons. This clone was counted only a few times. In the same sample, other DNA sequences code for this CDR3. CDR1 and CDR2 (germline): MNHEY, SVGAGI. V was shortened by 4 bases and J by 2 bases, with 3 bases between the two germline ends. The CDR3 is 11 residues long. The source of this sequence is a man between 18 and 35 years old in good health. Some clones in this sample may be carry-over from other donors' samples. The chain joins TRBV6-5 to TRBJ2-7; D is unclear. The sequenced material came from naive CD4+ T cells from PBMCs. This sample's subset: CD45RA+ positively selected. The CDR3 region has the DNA TGTGCCAGCAGTTCTCCCTACGAGCAGTACTTC. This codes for CASSSPYEQYF.